The T cell receptor beta chain described here comes from a study of response to subunit inactivated influenza vaccine. Findings and caveats of the study: After each seasonal influenza vaccination, few new T cells are recruited, the authors suggested.

The CDR3 loop spans 15 amino acids. Trimming removed 3 bases at V and 1 base at J, with 11 bases between. Germline CDR1 and CDR2: MDHEN and SYDVKM. This clonotype appeared many times. Antigen unknown. Each CDR3 protein is one row after TCRdb ran MiXCR on the RT-PCR reads. The table lists fewer than 550,000 distinct CDR3 sequences, about 25% of them singletons. Here the sequenced sample was CD4+ T cells sorted from PBMCs, taken less than 6 days after vaccination. The chain combines TRBV28 with TRBJ2-3, with D possibly matching TRBD1 (5 bases). This receptor was obtained from a man in his forties or fifties who received an inactivated influenza vaccine. In nucleotides, the CDR3 is TGTGCCAGCAGTTTGGGTGGGGCCCGCACAGATACGCAGTATTTT. It translates to CASSLGGARTDTQYF.